The 21 T cell receptor beta chains presented below share a single source sample, sequenced in a study of blood T cell repertoires in COVID-19. Libraries were prepared by immunoSEQ multiplex PCR; TCRdb keeps only in-frame clonotypes and omits some of them. The top ten clones hold 7.8% of a sample with about 54,000 clones, roughly 87% of them seen once. The sequenced material came from peripheral blood. These receptors were collected from a man aged 50 to 60 with active COVID-19.

This clone was detected only once. The chain carries TRBV28 and TRBJ2-5; 7 bases are shared with TRBD2. Germline CDR1 reads MDHEN; CDR2 reads SYDVKM. Unmatched junction bases numbered 1, after V lost 2 bases and J lost 4 bases. The CDR3 loop spans 13 amino acids. The CDR3 region is CASSLAGAETQYF. The DNA for the CDR3 is TGTGCCAGCAGTTTAGCGGGAGCAGAGACCCAGTACTTC.

Worth noting for this clone: Other DNA sequences in the same sample also yield this CDR3. The chain combines TRBV12-3 or TRBV12-4 with TRBJ2-7, with D possibly TRBD2 on 5 matching bases. V was pared by 3 bases and J by 4 bases, with 10 bases between. This CDR3 has 13 residues. The CDR3 bases are TGTGCCAGCAGTTTCCGCCGAGGGTACGAGCAGTACTTC. Its protein product is CASSFRRGYEQYF.

The V and J genes are TRBV4-3 and TRBJ2-7, with 10 positions matching TRBD2. From germline, CDR1 is LGHNA and CDR2 YSLEER. The CDR3 has 15 residues. The V segment lost 1 base and the J segment 5 bases; nucleotides outside the gene matches: 5. The CDR3 DNA is TGCGCCAGCAGCCAAGGGACTAGCGGTCTCGACGAGCAGTACTTC. The encoded protein is CASSQGTSGLDEQYF.

The chain employs TRBV2 and TRBJ1-2; 9 positions agree with TRBD1. Germline V CDR1 and CDR2: SNHLY, FYNNEI. J gave up 7 bases and V 6 bases, and 9 bases lay outside the gene matches. The CDR3 sequence is 14 residues long. In DNA form, the CDR3 reads TGTGCCAGCAGGGAAAGGACAGGGGAGGGTGGCTACACCTTC. This gives the protein CASRERTGEGGYTF.

The rearrangement uses TRBV5-4 and TRBJ1-2, with 12 bases matching TRBD1. This CDR3 contains 15 residues. The J segment lost 8 bases and the V segment lost 1 base, leaving 6 bases of the junction unmatched. From germline, CDR1 is SGHNT and CDR2 YYREEE (reference sequence). CDR3 in DNA: TGTGCCAGCAGCTTGCCGGGACAGGGGGCGAAAGGCTACACCTTC. Residues: CASSLPGQGAKGYTF.

The rearrangement uses TRBV5-1 and TRBJ1-2; 7 bases fit TRBD1. This CDR3 spans 14 amino acids. V dropped 0 bases and J dropped 1; count of bases not matched to a gene: 0. Per the germline V gene, CDR1 is SGHRS and CDR2 is YFSETQ. CDR3 sequence (DNA): TGCGCCAGCAGCTTGGGACAGGGTAACTATGGCTACACCTTC. As protein: CASSLGQGNYGYTF.

This chain links TRBV5-4 with TRBJ2-2; 9 nucleotides line up with TRBD1. In germline, CDR1 is SGHNT, CDR2 YYREEE (reference sequence). J gave up 5 bases and V 3 bases, and 8 bases lay outside the gene matches. This CDR3 spans 16 amino acids. DNA of the CDR3: TGTGCCAGCAGCTCAAAGACAGGGGGGAAGACCGGGGAGCTGTTTTTT. Encoded protein: CASSSKTGGKTGELFF.

This chain connects TRBV7-8 to TRBJ2-7, with a possible D match to TRBD1 (6 bases). The germline V gene has CDR1 SGHVS and CDR2 FQNEAQ. The CDR3 consists of 14 residues. The V and J ends lost 2 bases and 0 bases respectively, with 8 bases between them. CDR3 loop: CASSLNRASYEQYF. In DNA, the CDR3 is TGTGCCAGCAGCTTAAACAGGGCCTCCTACGAGCAGTACTTC.

The chain has TRBV4-3 and TRBJ1-2, with D perhaps TRBD1 (5 bases). The CDR3 extends over 18 amino acids. Looked up from germline, CDR1 is LGHNA and CDR2 is YSLEER. V was trimmed by 0 bases and J by 7 bases, leaving 24 bases between them. CDR3 nucleotides: TGCGCCAGCAGCCAAGAGCGGAGTGGGCCAGGGAGGTTCACTGGCTACACCTTC. As protein: CASSQERSGPGRFTGYTF.

This chain connects TRBV6-5 to TRBJ1-1, with unresolved D. The CDR3 totals 14 residues. Trimming pared 6 bases from V and 4 bases from J, leaving 15 bases between. The germline CDR1 and CDR2 sequences are MNHEY and SVGAGI. The CDR3 loop is CASSRGPRATEAFF. In nucleotides, the CDR3 is TGTGCCAGCAGCCGCGGGCCTCGGGCCACTGAAGCTTTCTTT.

V is TRBV20-1 and J is TRBJ2-5; 7 bases match TRBD2. Germline V gene sequence: CDR1 DFQATT, CDR2 SNEGSKA (reference sequence). This CDR3 comprises 11 residues. Germline trimming cut 6 bases from V and 4 bases from J; bases unmatched to any gene: 2. This CDR3 is CSAGGGETQYF. CDR3 coding DNA: TGCAGTGCCGGCGGGGGAGAGACCCAGTACTTC.

This sequence joins TRBV7-9 and TRBJ2-3; the match to TRBD2 covers 8 bases. The CDR3 runs 17 residues. The germline CDR1 and CDR2 sequences are SEHNR and FQNEAQ (reference sequence). J lost 2 bases, V lost 2 bases, and 9 bases had no gene match. CDR3 region: CASSLLGGAPFTDTQYF. The CDR3 region has the DNA TGTGCCAGCAGCTTACTCGGGGGGGCCCCCTTCACAGATACGCAGTATTTT.

The gene calls are TRBV24-1 and TRBJ2-4; TRBD1 matches at 7 bases. V lost 10 bases and J lost 7; bases outside the gene matches: 9. CDR1 KGHDR and CDR2 SFDVKD come from the germline V gene. This CDR3 comprises 13 residues. As DNA, the CDR3 is TGTGCCACAGCTAGTGGACAGGACAACATTCAGTACTTC. Protein: CATASGQDNIQYF.

This clone was counted a single time. The genes are TRBV27 and TRBJ2-3; D call uncertain. This CDR3 has 14 residues. V was trimmed by 5 bases and J by 3 bases, leaving 12 bases between them. Germline V gene sequence: CDR1 MNHEY, CDR2 SMNVEV (reference sequence). The CDR3: CASSKTDVTDTQYF. The CDR3 bases are TGTGCCAGCAGTAAAACAGACGTGACAGATACGCAGTATTTT.

This clone was seen a handful of times. The rearrangement links TRBV19 to TRBJ2-2; D unresolved. CDR1 is LNHDA and CDR2 is SQIVND in the germline V gene (reference sequence). Between the trimmed V and J ends, which lost 3 bases and 4 bases, there was a span of 9 bases. The CDR3 length is 14 residues. The CDR3 sequence is CASSISGFTGELFF. The CDR3 DNA sequence: TGTGCCAGTAGTATTTCGGGTTTCACCGGGGAGCTGTTTTTT.

The chain joins TRBV12-3 or TRBV12-4 to TRBJ1-1; 7 bases align to TRBD1. CDR3 length equals 13 residues. V shed 5 bases, J shed 1 base, and the junction held 1 base outside the gene matches. The CDR3: CASSTGENTEAFF. For the CDR3, the DNA is TGTGCCAGCAGTACAGGGGAGAACACTGAAGCTTTCTTT.

The chain joins TRBV7-9 to TRBJ1-3, with a possible D match to TRBD1 (5 bases). With 2 bases removed from V and 2 bases from J, the gap between germline ends came to 13 bases. The CDR3 runs to 16 residues. From germline, CDR1 is SEHNR and CDR2 FQNEAQ (reference sequence). The CDR3 is CASSLRAGGTGNTIYF. The DNA of the CDR3 is TGTGCCAGCAGCTTAAGGGCCGGGGGAACTGGAAACACCATATATTTT.

The V gene is TRBV9, the J gene TRBJ1-6, with 9 bases identical to TRBD1. The germline V gene encodes CDR1 SGDLS and CDR2 YYNGEE. The CDR3 extends over 17 amino acids. V shed 3 bases, J shed 9 bases, and the junction held 13 bases outside the gene matches. The CDR3 nucleotides are TGTGCCAGCAGCGCGAGACGCTCCAGGACAGGGGTTTCACCCCTCCACTTT. It specifies CASSARRSRTGVSPLHF.

The chain links TRBV29-1 to TRBJ2-3, with 9 nucleotides matching TRBD2. Unmatched junction bases numbered 14, after V lost 5 bases and J lost 2 bases. CDR1 is SQVTM and CDR2 is ANQGSEA in the germline V gene. This CDR3 is 17 amino acids long. CDR3 protein: CSVTGGLASGVTDTQYF. The CDR3 bases are TGCAGCGTTACGGGGGGGTTGGCTAGCGGGGTCACAGATACGCAGTATTTT.

Only a few counts were recorded for this clone. This chain connects TRBV20-1 to TRBJ2-7; no clear D gene. This CDR3 has 10 amino acids. V lost 5 bases, J lost 9 bases, and 11 bases lay in between. Per germline, CDR1 DFQATT and CDR2 SNEGSKA (reference sequence). This CDR3 reads CSASESRQYF. In nucleotides, the CDR3 is TGCAGTGCTTCGGAGTCGCGGCAGTACTTC.

The gene calls are TRBV7-9 and TRBJ2-3; D unclear. Germline V gives CDR1 SEHNR, CDR2 FQNEAQ (reference sequence). This CDR3 region has 13 residues. Trimming pared 2 bases from V and 6 bases from J, leaving 9 bases between. CDR3 amino acids: CASSLPSPDTQYF. As DNA, the CDR3 is TGTGCCAGCAGCTTACCTAGTCCCGATACGCAGTATTTT.